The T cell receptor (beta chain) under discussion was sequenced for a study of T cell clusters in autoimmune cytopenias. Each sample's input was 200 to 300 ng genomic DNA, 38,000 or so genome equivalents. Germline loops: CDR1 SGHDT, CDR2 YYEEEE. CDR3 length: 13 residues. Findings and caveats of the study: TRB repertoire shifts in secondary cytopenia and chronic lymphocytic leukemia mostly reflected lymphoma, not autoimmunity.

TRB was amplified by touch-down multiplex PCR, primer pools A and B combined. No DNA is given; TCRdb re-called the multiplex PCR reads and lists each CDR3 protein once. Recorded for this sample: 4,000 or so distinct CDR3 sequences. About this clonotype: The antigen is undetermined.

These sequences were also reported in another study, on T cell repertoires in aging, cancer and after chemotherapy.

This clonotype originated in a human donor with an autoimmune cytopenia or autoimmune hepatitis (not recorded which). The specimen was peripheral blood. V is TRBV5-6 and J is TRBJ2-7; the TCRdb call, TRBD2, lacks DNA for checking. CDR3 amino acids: CASSLDAGGEQYF.